This entry lists 14 T cell receptor beta chains sequenced from one sample in a study of blood T cell repertoires in COVID-19. The table came from immunoSEQ multiplex PCR; TCRdb's copy has only in-frame clones and leaves some out. The sample includes nearly 25,000 clones, about 81% seen only once; the top ten take 2% to 2.5%. Sequences were obtained from peripheral blood. The receptors were gathered from a woman aged 70 to 79 with COVID-19, enrolled during active disease.

The rearrangement links TRBV3-1 (or the pseudogene TRBV3-2) to TRBJ2-6, with D possibly TRBD1 on 5 matching bases. V lost 5 bases and J lost 4, with 18 bases in between. Germline values: CDR1 LGHDT, CDR2 YNNKEL (reference sequence). CDR3 size: 17 residues. CDR3 DNA sequence: TGTGCCAGCAGCTTAGACTTAACAGGTCAAGGGGCCAACGTCCTGACTTTC. The encoded protein is CASSLDLTGQGANVLTF.

Concerning this clone itself: This same CDR3 is encoded by further DNA sequences in the sample. The V and J genes are TRBV6-6 and TRBJ1-5; no clear D gene. The V end lost 8 bases, the J end lost 4 bases, and 12 bases lay between the germline ends. CDR3 length: 13 amino acids. CDR1 is MNHNY, CDR2 SVGAGI, per germline (reference sequence). DNA for the CDR3: TGTGCCAGCGGGATCCGGGGAAATCAGCCCCAGCATTTT. This translates into CASGIRGNQPQHF.

The table lists this clone with a few counts. The chain couples TRBV5-1 to TRBJ1-6; possible D gene TRBD1, 5 bases. The CDR3 spans 15 residues. CDR1 is SGHRS, CDR2 YFSETQ, per germline. V gave up 4 bases and J gave up 7 bases, with 15 bases separating them. Here the CDR3 reads CASSPAGGRNSPLHF. DNA for the CDR3: TGCGCCAGCAGCCCGGCGGGGGGTCGGAATTCACCCCTCCACTTT.

This clone came up a few times. The J gene is TRBJ1-2, the V gene TRBV9, with a weak D call TRBD1 (5 bases). CDR1 is SGDLS, CDR2 YYNGEE, per germline. With 0 bases removed from V and 8 bases from J, the gap between germline ends came to 11 bases. The CDR3 has 13 amino acids. The CDR3 coding sequence is TGTGCCAGCAGCGTAGGCAGGGTAGAAGGCTACACCTTC. Amino acids: CASSVGRVEGYTF.

This clone is medium-sized. The chain has TRBV19 and TRBJ1-5; possibly TRBD1 for D (6 bases). Trimming stripped 3 bases from V and 2 bases from J, with 11 bases between. The CDR3 loop spans 15 amino acids. Germline V CDR1 and CDR2: LNHDA, SQIVND (reference sequence). The CDR3 DNA is TGTGCCAGTAGTATGGCCAGGGGCGGCAATCAGCCCCAGCATTTT. This encodes CASSMARGGNQPQHF.

The rearrangement joins TRBV7-9 to TRBJ1-2, with D possibly being TRBD1 (5 bases). Germline assignment: CDR1 SEHNR and CDR2 FQNEAQ (reference sequence). CDR3 size: 15 residues. With 5 bases removed from V and 4 bases from J, the gap between germline ends came to 17 bases. The CDR3 region has the DNA TGTGCCAGCAGCCCATTTGAGCAGGGCCCCTATGGCTACACCTTC. Protein: CASSPFEQGPYGYTF.

This chain uses TRBV7-2 with TRBJ2-7; possible D gene TRBD1, 5 bases. Trimming stripped 1 base from V and 3 bases from J, with 25 bases between. CDR1 is SGHTA and CDR2 is FQGNSA in the germline V gene. The CDR3 totals 19 residues. The CDR3 loop reads CASSLVVGSGSLGYYEQYF. In nucleotides, the CDR3 is TGTGCCAGCAGCTTAGTAGTAGGGTCAGGGTCCCTGGGATACTACGAGCAGTACTTC.

The chain is built from TRBV5-1 and TRBJ1-2; a possible D gene is TRBD1 (5 bases). CDR1 and CDR2 from the germline V gene are SGHRS and YFSETQ. This CDR3 has 15 amino acids. Trimming removed 2 bases from V and 0 bases from J, with 11 bases in between. Written as DNA, the CDR3 is TGCGCCAGCAGCTTAGAAGGGGATTCTAACTATGGCTACACCTTC. Translating it yields CASSLEGDSNYGYTF.

The CDR3, as DNA: TGCAGCGTTGAGGAGGGGAGCAATCAGCCCCAGCATTTT. This sequence encodes CSVEEGSNQPQHF. The chain carries TRBV29-1 and TRBJ1-5; a weak D match, TRBD1 (5 bases). Trimming cost V 3 bases and J 1 base, with 7 bases left between them. Germline V lookup: CDR1 SQVTM, CDR2 ANQGSEA. CDR3 length equals 13 residues.

This clone was seen a few times. The V gene is TRBV15, the J gene TRBJ2-6; D is possibly TRBD2 (6 bases). CDR3 length equals 16 residues. The V end lost 1 base, the J end lost 4 bases, and 11 bases lay between the germline ends. Germline V lookup: CDR1 LNHNV, CDR2 YYDKDF (reference sequence). CDR3 sequence reads: CATSRGRGTGANVLTF. The CDR3 nucleotides read TGTGCCACCAGCAGAGGGCGGGGTACCGGGGCCAACGTCCTGACTTTC.

The CDR3 reads CASRSFSGSADTQYF. The CDR3 DNA follows: TGTGCAAGTCGCTCGTTTAGCGGGAGTGCAGATACGCAGTATTTT. This chain links TRBV12-2 with TRBJ2-3; no DNA check was done on the table's D call, TRBD2. TRBV12-2 is annotated as a pseudogene. This CDR3 is built from 15 residues.

The J gene is TRBJ1-1, the V gene TRBV2; D is uncertain. Trimming stripped 2 bases from V and 6 bases from J, with 16 bases between. Germline loops: CDR1 SNHLY, CDR2 FYNNEI. This CDR3 comprises 15 residues. The chain's CDR3 is CASSERGQVSSEAFF. CDR3 bases: TGTGCCAGCAGTGAAAGAGGGCAGGTGAGCTCTGAAGCTTTCTTT.

The CDR3 coding sequence is TGTGCCAGCAGACTGACAGGGCGCGACGAGCAGTACTTC. This encodes CASRLTGRDEQYF. The V call is TRBV6-6, the J call TRBJ2-7; TRBD1 matches 7 bases. The CDR3 has 13 amino acids. Germline V gene lookup returns CDR1 MNHNY and CDR2 SVGAGI (reference sequence). Losses at the gene ends were 6 bases for V and 5 bases for J; bases not matched to a gene: 7.

The V gene is TRBV2, the J gene TRBJ1-2; a possible D gene is TRBD1 (6 bases). Germline CDR1 and CDR2: SNHLY and FYNNEI. The CDR3 spans 13 residues. V shed 6 bases and J shed 4 bases, with 12 bases lying between them. CDR3 amino acids: CASSRGQIYGYTF. DNA of the CDR3: TGTGCCAGCAGCCGCGGACAGATCTATGGCTACACCTTC.